A selection of T cell receptor beta chains follows, all from one sample in a study of cytomegalovirus exposure and HLA in healthy donors. Sequencing used immunoSEQ multiplex PCR; TCRdb keeps in-frame clones, though not all of them. In the table there are under 200,000 clones, around 85% of which are singletons. The sequencing sample was made of PBMCs. The receptors shown here come from a man aged 50 to 59 in good health and CMV-seronegative. The CDR3 runs from the conserved cysteine through the conserved F or W. The order of the fields is clone size, J gene, D gene, V gene, CDR3 DNA, CDR3 protein. D genes are given only for firm matches. Size tells how often a clone was seen (once, few, many) or the class of an expanded clone, and some rows leave it out.

NA	TRBJ2-7	NA	TRBV5-6	TGTGCCAGCAGCTTGGGGCGGGGTCGGTACGAGCAGTACTTC	CASSLGRGRYEQYF
NA	TRBJ1-1	TRBD1	TRBV7-9	TGTGCCAGCAGCGACACAGGGGGCACTGAAGCTTTCTTT	CASSDTGGTEAFF
NA	TRBJ2-6	NA	TRBV18	TGTGCCAGCTCCTATAGCTCTGGGGCCAACGTCCTGACTTTC	CASSYSSGANVLTF
NA	TRBJ1-4	NA	TRBV18	TGTGCCAGCTCACCGAGGACAGACCCAAATGAAAAACTGTTTTTT	CASSPRTDPNEKLFF
NA	TRBJ2-7	TRBD1	TRBV5-5	TGTGCCAGCAGCTCCCGGGACAGGGGGCTCGAGCAGTACTTC	CASSSRDRGLEQYF
NA	TRBJ1-1	TRBD1	TRBV20-1	TGCAGTGCGGGGACAGGGAGGGATGCTTTCTTT	CSAGTGRDAFF
few	TRBJ2-7	NA	TRBV10-3	TGTGCCACCTGGTCCTCCTCTAGCTCCTACGAGCAGTACTTC	CATWSSSSSYEQYF
few	TRBJ2-2	TRBD1	TRBV5-6	TGTGCCAGCAGCCCACAGGGGGAGAACACCGGGGAGCTGTTTTTT	CASSPQGENTGELFF
NA	TRBJ2-7	TRBD1	TRBV27	TGTGCCAGCAGTTCGTCCCGGGACAGGGCCCAGGAGTACTTC	CASSSSRDRAQEYF
NA	TRBJ1-6	TRBD1	TRBV6-4	TGTGCCAGCAGTGACACGGACAGGGGTTCACCCCTCCACTTT	CASSDTDRGSPLHF
NA	TRBJ1-1	NA	TRBV19	TGTGCCACCAATCCCCACTACTTGAACACTGAAGCTTTCTTT	CATNPHYLNTEAFF
NA	TRBJ2-7	TRBD1	TRBV10-2	TGCGCCAGCAGTCCAACCGACAGGGTTAACTACGAGCAGTACTTC	CASSPTDRVNYEQYF
NA	TRBJ1-4	TRBD1	TRBV7-9	TGTGCCAGCAGCCAGGGGACAGGGGAAAAACTGTTTTTT	CASSQGTGEKLFF
NA	TRBJ2-7	NA	TRBV27	TGTGCCAGCAGTAAGCAAACAGGGCACGAGCAGTACTTC	CASSKQTGHEQYF
once	TRBJ1-2	TRBD1	TRBV7-2	TGTGCCAGCAGACGTCCTACAGGGGCCGCGTTGTTTGGCTACACCTTC	CASRRPTGAALFGYTF
NA	TRBJ1-4	TRBD1	TRBV10-3	TGTGCCATCAGCCGGGACAGAACTAATGAAAAACTGTTTTTT	CAISRDRTNEKLFF
NA	TRBJ1-1	NA	TRBV27	TGTGCCAGCAGTCCCCCGCCGGGAAGGCGAACTGAAGCTTTCTTT	CASSPPPGRRTEAFF
NA	TRBJ1-2	TRBD1	TRBV19	TGTGCCAGTAGTATAGGAGGACAGGAATACTATGGCTACACCTTC	CASSIGGQEYYGYTF
once	TRBJ2-1	NA	TRBV6-5	TGTGCCTGCGCGGCGGGGTCTGAGCAGTTCTTC	CACAAGSEQFF
once	TRBJ2-5	NA	TRBV7-9	TGTGCCAGCAGCCCAGGGCCCCAAGAGACCCAGTACTTC	CASSPGPQETQYF